The clone carrying this T cell receptor (beta chain) was detected only a few times. This sample was taken from a study of T cell changes during pregnancy in multiple sclerosis. V was pared by 4 bases and J by 7 bases, with 0 bases of the junction left unmatched. CDR3 length equals 12 residues. Germline CDR1 is SGHRS and CDR2 is YFSETQ. TCRdb's copy holds only in-frame clones and misses some; the assay was immunoSEQ multiplex PCR. The sample lists around 25,000 clones, 88% occurring once. The sample in question was CD8+ T cells from peripheral blood mononuclear cells, obtained in the second trimester of pregnancy. J is TRBJ2-2 and V is TRBV5-1, with 8 bases that match TRBD2. This TCR was recovered from a female donor with multiple sclerosis, enrolled in a pregnancy study. CDR3 nucleotides: TGCGCCAGCAGCCGGGAGGGCGGGGAGCTGTTTTTT. Amino acids: CASSREGGELFF. The variable domain in full, completed from reference TRBV5-1 and TRBJ2-2, reads KAGVTQTPRYLIKTRGQQVTLSCSPISGHRSVSWYQQTPGQGLQFLFEYFSETQRNKGNFPGRFSGRQFSNSRSEMNVSTLELGDSALYLCASSREGGELFFGEGSRLTVL.